One and the same sample provided the 29 T cell receptor beta chains below, sequenced in a study of shared clonotypes between healthy human individuals. Clones were sequenced by immunoSEQ multiplex PCR, and TCRdb holds only the in-frame ones, with some missing. The repertoire consists of about 610,000 clones, with around 97% occurring once and the leading ten covering around 0.06%. The specimen was naive CD4+ T cells sorted from blood. Subset defined: CD45RA+ positively selected. The receptors here all came from a woman aged 25 to 39 in good health.

This clone appeared once. The chain has TRBV29-1 and TRBJ2-7; tentative D call: TRBD2 (5 bases). V lost 4 bases, J lost 5 bases, and 18 bases lay in between. The CDR3 covers 14 residues. CDR1 and CDR2 (germline): SQVTM, ANQGSEA. The CDR3 DNA sequence: TGCAGCGTTGGAACGCGGGCGCCCACCAACGAGCAGTACTTC. This encodes CSVGTRAPTNEQYF.

This sequence joins TRBV5-6 and TRBJ2-7; perhaps D is TRBD1 or TRBD2 (5 bases each). The CDR3 consists of 16 residues. Germline V gene lookup returns CDR1 SGHDT and CDR2 YYEEEE. The V and J ends lost 1 base and 5 bases respectively, with 19 bases between them. The CDR3 here is CASSLYRRGVLDEQYF. The CDR3, as DNA: TGTGCCAGCAGCTTGTATAGGCGAGGGGTTCTCGACGAGCAGTACTTC.

The rearrangement uses TRBV7-7 and TRBJ2-5; D may be TRBD1 or TRBD2 (5 bases each). V lost 3 bases and J 1 base, leaving 6 bases between the germline ends. The CDR3 loop spans 13 amino acids. Germline CDR1 reads SSHAT; CDR2 reads FNYEAQ (reference sequence). The CDR3 nucleotides read TGTGCCAGCAGCTTCGGGGCCCAAGAGACCCAGTACTTC. It yields the protein CASSFGAQETQYF. The full variable domain, in which reference TRBV7-7 and TRBJ2-5 provide the parts outside the CDR3, is GAGVSQSPRYKVTKRGQDVTLRCDPISSHATLYWYQQALGQGPEFLTYFNYEAQPDKSGLPSDRFSAERPEGSISTLTIQRTEQRDSAMYRCASSFGAQETQYFGPGTRLLVL.

The chain combines TRBV18 with TRBJ2-7, with 14 bases aligning to TRBD2. Trimming removed 3 bases from V and 2 bases from J; junction bases left unmatched: 9. The CDR3 is made up of 18 amino acids. In germline, CDR1 is KGHSH, CDR2 LQKENI. CDR3: CASSPAGLAGDLAYEQYF. For the CDR3, the DNA is TGTGCCAGCTCACCCGCGGGACTAGCGGGAGATTTGGCCTACGAGCAGTACTTC. Drawing the rest from reference TRBV18 and TRBJ2-7, the complete variable domain is NAGVMQNPRHLVRRRGQEARLRCSPMKGHSHVYWYRQLPEEGLKFMVYLQKENIIDESGMPKERFSAEFPKEGPSILRIQQVVRGDSAAYFCASSPAGLAGDLAYEQYFGPGTRLTVT.

DNA for the CDR3: TGTGCCATCAGTGAGGGGACGACCCCTACTGAAGCTTTCTTT. Its translation: CAISEGTTPTEAFF. This chain links TRBV10-3 with TRBJ1-1; D perhaps matches TRBD1 (5 bases). Looked up from germline, CDR1 is ENHRY and CDR2 is SYGVKD. The CDR3 runs to 14 residues. The ends were cut back, 2 bases at V and 5 bases at J, with 12 bases in the middle.

The CDR3 protein is CASSLSRSEDTQYF. CDR3 in DNA: TGTGCCAGCAGCTTAAGTCGTAGTGAGGATACGCAGTATTTT. The chain couples TRBV7-3 to TRBJ2-3; D uncertain. Germline values: CDR1 SGHTA, CDR2 FQGTGA. The CDR3 runs to 14 residues. The germline V and J ends were trimmed by 1 base and 6 bases, with 11 bases remaining between them.

The J gene is TRBJ2-3, the V gene TRBV4-1; 8 bases agree with TRBD2. CDR3 size: 19 residues. CDR1 and CDR2 (germline): MGHRA, YSYEKL. V gave up 1 base and J gave up 2 bases; unmatched junction bases: 14. The CDR3 DNA is TGCGCCAGCAGCCAAGGAAAGAGGGCTAGCGGGTCGTACACAGATACGCAGTATTTT. Residues: CASSQGKRASGSYTDTQYF.

The chain links TRBV5-1 to TRBJ2-3, with 9 bases lining up with TRBD2. V shed 0 bases and J 6 bases; nucleotides not matched to a gene: 5. The CDR3 totals 15 residues. Per the germline V gene, CDR1 is SGHRS and CDR2 is YFSETQ. The DNA of the CDR3 is TGCGCCAGCAGCTTGGGTAGCGGGAGTTTGGATACGCAGTATTTT. This encodes CASSLGSGSLDTQYF.

The chain has TRBV25-1 and TRBJ1-3, with D unclear. Trimming stripped 1 base from V and 0 bases from J, with 7 bases between. The CDR3 covers 15 residues. CDR1 and CDR2 (germline): MGHDK, SYGVNS. The CDR3, as DNA: TGTGCCAGCAGTGAATTCCAGGACTCTGGAAACACCATATATTTT. Protein product: CASSEFQDSGNTIYF.

CDR3 region: CASSPTSTGLHEQYF. CDR3 in DNA: TGTGCCAGTAGTCCAACCTCGACAGGGCTACACGAGCAGTACTTC. The chain recombines TRBV19 with TRBJ2-7, with 7 bases that match TRBD1. After removal of 5 bases from V and 5 bases from J, the junction contained 12 bases not matched to a gene. Germline loops: CDR1 LNHDA, CDR2 SQIVND (reference sequence). CDR3 length: 15 amino acids.

The chain links TRBV27 to TRBJ2-7, with 7 bases fitting TRBD1. The CDR3 is 13 amino acids. V lost 8 bases and J lost 2; bases outside the gene matches: 6. Per the germline V gene, CDR1 is MNHEY and CDR2 is SMNVEV (reference sequence). As DNA, the CDR3 is TGTGCCAGCGGATACAGGGGCCCCTACGAGCAGTACTTC. Translated, it gives CASGYRGPYEQYF.

The gene calls are TRBV28 and TRBJ2-1; TRBD2 is a possible D gene (6 bases). The CDR3 loop spans 16 amino acids. Germline V lookup: CDR1 MDHEN, CDR2 SYDVKM. V lost 4 bases and J 9 bases, leaving 22 bases between the germline ends. The CDR3 DNA follows: TGTGCCAGCAGTTGGGGCAGAACGGGAGTGGTTCTTGAGCAGTTCTTC. It translates to CASSWGRTGVVLEQFF.

For this clone: Other DNA sequences of this sample code for an identical CDR3. The chain is built from TRBV18 and TRBJ2-3; 7 nucleotides agree with TRBD1. CDR3 length: 14 residues. With 3 bases clipped from V and 1 base from J, the junction kept 1 base outside the gene matches. Germline-derived CDR1 and CDR2 are KGHSH and LQKENI. DNA of the CDR3: TGTGCCAGCTCACCCGGGACAGGCACAGATACGCAGTATTTT. Translated: CASSPGTGTDTQYF.

This rearrangement joins TRBV19 to TRBJ1-4; maybe TRBD1 (5 bases). Deletions cut 5 bases from V and 2 bases from J, with 9 bases between. The CDR3 length is 14 residues. CDR1 LNHDA and CDR2 SQIVND come from the germline V gene (reference sequence). CDR3 protein: CASSWAGTNEKLFF. DNA of the CDR3: TGTGCCAGTAGTTGGGCAGGGACTAATGAAAAACTGTTTTTT.

This chain uses TRBV5-1 with TRBJ2-2; 8 bases match TRBD2. V shed 7 bases and J 7 bases; nucleotides not matched to a gene: 12. This CDR3 has 15 residues. Germline-derived CDR1 and CDR2 are SGHRS and YFSETQ. The CDR3 DNA follows: TGCGCCAGCCGCCCGGGTCGGGGGGGCAGCGGGGAGCTGTTTTTT. It codes for CASRPGRGGSGELFF.

The chain combines TRBV5-5 with TRBJ1-1; no definite D call. Germline V gives CDR1 SGHKS, CDR2 YYEKEE (reference sequence). The CDR3 extends over 12 amino acids. Trimming removed 0 bases at V and 10 bases at J, with 10 bases between. The DNA of the CDR3 is TGTGCCAGCAGCTTGGAGGCGTCTCGAGCTTTCTTT. Protein: CASSLEASRAFF.

The chain joins TRBV6-1 to TRBJ1-4; D is perhaps TRBD1 (6 bases). The length of the CDR3 is 13 residues. CDR1 MNHNS and CDR2 SASEGT come from the germline V gene. Trimming took 10 bases from V and 6 from J, leaving 15 bases between them. This chain's CDR3 is CATRTVTDEKLFF. The CDR3, as DNA: TGTGCCACCAGGACAGTAACGGATGAAAAACTGTTTTTT.

There are a few counts of this clone. The chain joins TRBV6-1 to TRBJ2-7; D not resolved. Trimming took off 2 bases at V and 8 bases at J, with 10 bases between the two ends. The CDR3 spans 12 residues. CDR1 and CDR2 (germline): MNHNS, SASEGT. The CDR3 region is CASSELRVQQYF. CDR3 coding DNA: TGTGCCAGCAGTGAACTTAGGGTTCAGCAGTACTTC.

This chain joins TRBV11-2 and TRBJ2-7; D is possibly TRBD1 (5 bases). Germline V lookup: CDR1 SGHAT, CDR2 FQNNGV. The V end was cut by 1 base, the J end by 2 bases, with 12 bases between. The CDR3 length is 15 residues. For the CDR3, the DNA is TGTGCCAGCAGCTTAGGCCTAATCAGGGCCTACGAGCAGTACTTC. It translates to CASSLGLIRAYEQYF.

This chain links TRBV10-1 with TRBJ2-7, with 9 bases fitting TRBD2. Trimming cost V 11 bases and J 2 bases; bases outside gene matches: 7. There are 13 residues in the CDR3. Germline CDR1 reads WNHNN; CDR2 reads SYGVQD (reference sequence). The CDR3 DNA reads TGCGCCTCCGGGGCTAGCGGGGCCTACGAGCAGTACTTC. Protein product: CASGASGAYEQYF.

The V gene is TRBV6-5, the J gene TRBJ2-5; possible D gene TRBD2, 6 bases. The end of the DNA aligns better with TRBJ2-7, so the J call may be wrong. The CDR3 has 15 residues. Germline lookup yields CDR1 MNHEY and CDR2 SVGAGI. CDR3 sequence reads: CASSYGGVPPYEQYF. The CDR3, as DNA: TGTGCCAGCAGTTACGGAGGGGTCCCCCCCTACGAGCAGTACTTC.

This chain joins TRBV28 and TRBJ2-1; 7 bases fit TRBD1. With 7 bases clipped from V and 6 bases from J, the junction kept 15 bases outside the gene matches. The germline gives CDR1 MDHEN, CDR2 SYDVKM. The CDR3 loop spans 16 amino acids. The CDR3 sequence: CASTPLGTANINEQFF. Written as DNA, the CDR3 is TGTGCCAGCACCCCGCTCGGGACAGCAAACATCAATGAGCAGTTCTTC.

This chain links TRBV6-6 with TRBJ2-7, with a weak D call TRBD1 (5 bases). This CDR3 region has 13 residues. Trimming took off 6 bases at V and 3 bases at J, with 12 bases between the two ends. Germline assignment: CDR1 MNHNY and CDR2 SVGAGI (reference sequence). CDR3 sequence: CASRLGADYEQYF. The CDR3 DNA reads as TGTGCCAGCAGGCTTGGGGCCGACTACGAGCAGTACTTC.

The genes are TRBV7-2 and TRBJ2-5; 7 bases fit TRBD2. The germline V gene encodes CDR1 SGHTA and CDR2 FQGNSA. With 2 bases clipped from V and 2 bases from J, the junction kept 11 bases outside the gene matches. The CDR3 runs 17 residues. The CDR3 DNA reads as TGTGCCAGCAGCTTACCGACTAGCAGAGGGATTCAAGAGACCCAGTACTTC. It translates to CASSLPTSRGIQETQYF.

V gene TRBV7-3 combines with J gene TRBJ2-5; 7 bases line up with TRBD1. The CDR3 totals 13 residues. Looked up from germline, CDR1 is SGHTA and CDR2 is FQGTGA. With 5 bases clipped from V and 5 bases from J, the junction kept 5 bases outside the gene matches. The CDR3 nucleotides are TGTGCCAGCAGCCTGGACAGGCGGGAGACCCAGTACTTC. It specifies CASSLDRRETQYF.

The chain is built from TRBV29-1 and TRBJ2-5, with 10 nucleotides matching TRBD2. Germline CDR1 SQVTM, CDR2 ANQGSEA. Unmatched junction bases numbered 8, after V lost 6 bases and J lost 7 bases. The CDR3 contains 13 residues. The CDR3 spells CSVGTSELVTQYF. DNA for the CDR3: TGCAGCGTCGGGACTAGCGAGTTGGTGACCCAGTACTTC.

This clone was observed a single time. This chain links TRBV2 with TRBJ1-1; no clear D gene. CDR1 and CDR2 (germline): SNHLY, FYNNEI. V lost 4 bases, J lost 1 base, and 10 bases lay in between. The CDR3 loop spans 14 amino acids. As DNA, the CDR3 is TGTGCCAGCAGTGTAAGACACAAGAACACTGAAGCTTTCTTT. It is translated as CASSVRHKNTEAFF.

J is TRBJ2-7 and V is TRBV2; 9 nucleotides agree with TRBD2. In germline, CDR1 is SNHLY, CDR2 FYNNEI. Losses at the gene ends were 10 bases for V and 3 bases for J; bases not matched to a gene: 13. This CDR3 has 15 amino acids. CDR3 amino acids: CATGRFLAGIYEQYF. The CDR3 coding sequence is TGTGCCACCGGTCGGTTCCTAGCGGGGATCTACGAGCAGTACTTC.

DNA of the CDR3: TGTGCCAGTAGTATAGACATCAAACTCCCAAAGGGGTCCCCCATTCAGTACTTC. Translating it yields CASSIDIKLPKGSPIQYF. The chain uses TRBV19 and TRBJ2-4; tentatively, D is TRBD1 (5 bases). Trimming removed 0 bases at V and 9 bases at J, with 24 bases between. CDR1 and CDR2 (germline): LNHDA, SQIVND (reference sequence). The CDR3 sequence is 18 residues long.